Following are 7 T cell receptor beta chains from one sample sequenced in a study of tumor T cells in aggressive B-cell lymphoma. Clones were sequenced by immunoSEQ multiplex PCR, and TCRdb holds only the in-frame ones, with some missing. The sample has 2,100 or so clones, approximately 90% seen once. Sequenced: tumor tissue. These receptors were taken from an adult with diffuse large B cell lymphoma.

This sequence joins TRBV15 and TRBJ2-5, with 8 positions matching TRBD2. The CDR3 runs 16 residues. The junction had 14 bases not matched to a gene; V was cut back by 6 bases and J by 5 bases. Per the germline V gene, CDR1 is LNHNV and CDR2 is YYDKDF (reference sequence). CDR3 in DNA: TGTGCCACCAGTTCTAGGAGGGGCGGGAGGTTTGAGACCCAGTACTTC. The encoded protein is CATSSRRGGRFETQYF.

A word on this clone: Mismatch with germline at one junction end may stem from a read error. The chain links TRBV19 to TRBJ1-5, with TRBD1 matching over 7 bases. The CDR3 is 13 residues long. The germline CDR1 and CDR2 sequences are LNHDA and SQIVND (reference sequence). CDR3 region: CASSVDRDRPQHF. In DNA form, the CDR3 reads TGTGCCAGTAGTGTAGACAGGGATCGGCCCCAGCATTTT.

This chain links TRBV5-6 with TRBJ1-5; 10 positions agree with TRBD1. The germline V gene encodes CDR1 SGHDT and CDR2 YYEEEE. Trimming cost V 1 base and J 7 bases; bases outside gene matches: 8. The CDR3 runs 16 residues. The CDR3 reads CASSLWGQGIRQPQHF. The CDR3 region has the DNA TGTGCCAGCAGCTTGTGGGGACAGGGGATTAGGCAGCCCCAGCATTTT.

CDR3 amino acids: CASSQDGVGQGFYYEQYF. CDR3 DNA: TGTGCCAGCAGCCAAGATGGGGTTGGACAGGGATTCTACTACGAGCAGTACTTC. This sequence joins TRBV14 and TRBJ2-7, with 8 bases fitting TRBD1. In germline, CDR1 is SGHDN, CDR2 FVKESK. This CDR3 comprises 18 residues. V trimming: 0 bases; J trimming: 3 bases; junction bases outside the gene matches: 13. The variable domain in full, completed from reference TRBV14 and TRBJ2-7, reads EAGVTQFPSHSVIEKGQTVTLRCDPISGHDNLYWYRRVMGKEIKFLLHFVKESKQDESGMPNNRFLAERTGGTYSTLKVQPAELEDSGVYFCASSQDGVGQGFYYEQYFGPGTRLTVT.

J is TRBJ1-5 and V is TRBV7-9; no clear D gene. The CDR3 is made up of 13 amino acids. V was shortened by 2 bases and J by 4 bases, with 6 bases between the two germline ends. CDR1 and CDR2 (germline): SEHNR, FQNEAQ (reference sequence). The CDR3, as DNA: TGTGCCAGCAGCTTATTTGCGAATCAGCCCCAGCATTTT. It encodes CASSLFANQPQHF.

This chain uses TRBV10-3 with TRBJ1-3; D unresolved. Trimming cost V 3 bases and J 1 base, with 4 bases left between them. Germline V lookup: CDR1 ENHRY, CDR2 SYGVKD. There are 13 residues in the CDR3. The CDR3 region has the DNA TGTGCCATCAGTGACATTTCTGGAAACACCATATATTTT. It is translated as CAISDISGNTIYF.

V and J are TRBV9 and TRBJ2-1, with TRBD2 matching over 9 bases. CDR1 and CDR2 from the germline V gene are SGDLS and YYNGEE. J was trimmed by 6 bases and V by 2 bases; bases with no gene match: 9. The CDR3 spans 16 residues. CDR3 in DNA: TGTGCCAGCAGCGTGCCCCGCGGGGGGGCCGGCAATGAGCAGTTCTTC. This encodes CASSVPRGGAGNEQFF.